This TCR beta chain is drawn from a study of blood T cell repertoires in COVID-19. Study as a whole: Samples representing acute and convalescent COVID-19 were sourced from the United States, Italy and Spain. PBMCs, B-cell-depleted T cells, or T cells provided the cDNA or gDNA that made up the material.

Original data processing: Reference gene primer amplification yielded estimated nucleated cell counts. Here immunoSEQ multiplex PCR was the method, and the copy in TCRdb shows in-frame clones only, minus some. V, J and clone size reflect that table, while D and trimming were determined from the DNA. The repertoire holds 45,000 to 65,000 clones, with roughly 76% as singletons. The clonotype originates from an older woman with acute or convalescent COVID-19. The source material was peripheral blood.

The DNA of the CDR3 is TGTGCCAGCAGCTTGGGGGGGGAGGCCTATGGCTACACCTTC. This translates into CASSLGGEAYGYTF. The chain couples TRBV5-4 to TRBJ1-2, with D perhaps matching TRBD1 (5 bases). Trimming shortened V by 0 bases and J by 4 bases, and 10 bases separated the two germline ends. In germline, CDR1 is SGHNT, CDR2 YYREEE (reference sequence). The CDR3 spans 14 residues. The whole variable domain, remainder taken from reference TRBV5-4 and TRBJ1-2, is ETGVTQSPTHLIKTRGQQVTLRCSSQSGHNTVSWYQQALGQGPQFIFQYYREEENGRGNFPPRFSGLQFPNYSSELNVNALELDDSALYLCASSLGGEAYGYTFGSGTRLTVV.